This T cell receptor beta chain was profiled in a study of OX40 agonist ivuxolimab in advanced cancers. Study in general: The group had a mean age of roughly 65 years, ranged from about 20 to 79, and was approximately 81% male. Past anti-PD-1, anti-PD-L1 or anti-CTLA-4 therapy was accepted, and approximately 37% had received some. Study results and limitations: Among the lowest peripheral clonal expansion occurred in 0.1-3.0 mg/kg partial responders.

The table came from immunoSEQ multiplex PCR; TCRdb's copy has only in-frame clones and leaves some out. Found here are about 76,000 clones, about 88% of them singletons; the top ten hold 10% to 15%. For this clone: Its antigen remains unknown.

V was clipped by 5 bases and J by 2 bases; unmatched bases: 2. CDR3 length equals 14 residues. The germline V gene has CDR1 MNHEY and CDR2 SVGAGI. Material: CD4+ or CD8+ T cells sorted from blood, obtained in a trial of the OX40 agonist ivuxolimab. This chain joins TRBV6-5 and TRBJ1-2, with 10 bases lining up with TRBD1. This clonotype originated in an adult with an advanced solid tumor such as melanoma, head and neck, liver or kidney cancer. The CDR3 DNA is TGTGCCAGCAGTGCGGGACAGGGGAACTATGGCTACACCTTC. It specifies CASSAGQGNYGYTF.